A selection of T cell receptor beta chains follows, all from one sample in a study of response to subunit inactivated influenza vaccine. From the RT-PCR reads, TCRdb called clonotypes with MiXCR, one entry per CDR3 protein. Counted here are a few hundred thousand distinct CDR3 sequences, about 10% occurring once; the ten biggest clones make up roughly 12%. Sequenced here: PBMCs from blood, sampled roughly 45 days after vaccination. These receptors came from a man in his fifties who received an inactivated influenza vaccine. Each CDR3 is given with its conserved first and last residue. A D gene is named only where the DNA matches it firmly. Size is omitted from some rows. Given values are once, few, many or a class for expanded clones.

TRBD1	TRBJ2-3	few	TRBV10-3	CAISEPDRGIADTQYF	TGTGCCATCAGTGAGCCGGACAGGGGGATAGCAGATACGCAGTATTTT
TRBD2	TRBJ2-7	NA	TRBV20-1	CSASVGREYHEQYF	TGCAGTGCTAGTGTAGGGCGGGAGTACCACGAGCAGTACTTC
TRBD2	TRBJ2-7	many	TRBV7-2	CASSASGTSHEQYF	TGTGCCAGCAGCGCAAGTGGGACTAGCCACGAGCAGTACTTC
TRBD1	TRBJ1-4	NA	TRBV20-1	CSARPVRQGSNEKLFF	TGCAGTGCTAGACCCGTTCGACAGGGCTCTAATGAAAAACTGTTTTTT
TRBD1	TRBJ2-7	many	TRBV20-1	CSARDLGTGDHEQYF	TGCAGTGCTAGAGATCTCGGGACAGGGGACCACGAGCAGTACTTC
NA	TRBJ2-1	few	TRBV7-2	CASSPPPQTEQFF	TGTGCCAGCAGCCCCCCCCCCCAAACTGAGCAGTTCTTC
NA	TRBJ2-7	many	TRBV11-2	CASSLVRYEQYF	TGTGCCAGCAGCTTAGTTAGGTACGAGCAGTACTTC
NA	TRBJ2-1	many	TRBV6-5	CASSLGLTSGYNEQFF	TGTGCCAGCAGTTTGGGGCTGACCTCGGGGTACAATGAGCAGTTCTTC
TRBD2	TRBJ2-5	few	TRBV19	CASSVAGHFRETQYF	TGTGCCAGTAGTGTAGCGGGACACTTTCGGGAGACCCAGTACTTC
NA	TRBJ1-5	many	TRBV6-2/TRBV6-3	CASSYSRAANQPQHF	TGTGCCAGCAGTTACTCCCGCGCAGCCAATCAGCCCCAGCATTTT
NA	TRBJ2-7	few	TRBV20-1	CSATLPGPTGEQYF	TGCAGTGCTACGCTGCCGGGCCCAACGGGCGAGCAGTACTTC
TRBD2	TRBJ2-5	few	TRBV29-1	CSVDISGGQETQYF	TGCAGCGTTGACATTAGCGGGGGCCAAGAGACCCAGTACTTC
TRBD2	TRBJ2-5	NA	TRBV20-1	CSARVAGAKKAQYF	TGCAGTGCTAGAGTAGCGGGGGCCAAGAAGGCCCAGTACTTC
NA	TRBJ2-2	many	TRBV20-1	CSALQGFGELFF	TGCAGTGCGCTACAGGGTTTTGGGGAGCTGTTTTTT
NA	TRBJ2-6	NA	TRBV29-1	CSVFSGSGANVLTF	TGCAGCGTTTTCTCAGGGTCTGGGGCCAACGTCCTGACTTTC
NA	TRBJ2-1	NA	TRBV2	CASTPFSGYNEQFF	TGTGCCAGCACCCCCTTTAGCGGATACAATGAGCAGTTCTTC
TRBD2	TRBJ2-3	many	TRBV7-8	CASSLIPSGLGTDTQYF	TGTGCCAGCAGCTTAATCCCTAGCGGGTTAGGCACAGATACGCAGTATTTT
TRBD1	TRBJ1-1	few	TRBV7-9	CASSPWTGADTEAFF	TGTGCCAGCAGCCCATGGACAGGGGCGGACACTGAAGCTTTCTTT
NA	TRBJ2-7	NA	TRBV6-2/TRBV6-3	CASSYPGRYEQYF	TGTGCCAGCAGTTACCCAGGAAGGTACGAGCAGTACTTC
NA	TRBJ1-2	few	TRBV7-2	CASSLLYNPSNYGYTF	TGTGCCAGCAGCTTACTGTACAACCCGTCTAACTATGGCTACACCTTC
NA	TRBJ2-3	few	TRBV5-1	CASSLVGTWSTDTQYF	TGCGCCAGCAGCTTGGTTGGGACTTGGTCAACAGATACGCAGTATTTT
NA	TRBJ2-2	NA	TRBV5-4	CASSSGQLYTGELFF	TGTGCCAGCAGCTCCGGACAGTTATACACCGGGGAGCTGTTTTTT
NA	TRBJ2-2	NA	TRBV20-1	CSARSTRTTGELFF	TGCAGTGCTAGATCAACTAGGACCACCGGGGAGCTGTTTTTT
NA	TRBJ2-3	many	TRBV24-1	CATQGGYSTDTQYF	TGTGCCACCCAGGGCGGATATAGCACAGATACGCAGTATTTT